The text below deals with one TCR beta chain. The antigen remains unidentified. These data originate in a study of T-cell memory formation after mild COVID-19. Whole-study findings and limits: Shrinking CD4+ clones were chiefly CM and EM; CD8+ ones were chiefly EMRA.

TCRdb used MiXCR to reprocess the 5' RACE reads, holding one entry per CDR3 protein. The data show approximately 13,000 distinct CDR3 sequences, about a sixth seen once. The ends were cut back, 1 base at V and 10 bases at J, with 11 bases in the middle. Germline CDR1 reads LGHNA; CDR2 reads YNFKEQ. This CDR3 spans 13 amino acids. The clonotype comes from a man between 18 and 29 years old who had mild COVID-19 (a few samples of this study predate the infection). Cell type and time point are not known. Sequencing input: PBMCs or a T cell subset sorted from them (not recorded which). This chain uses TRBV4-2 with TRBJ2-1, with D unresolved. The CDR3 DNA is TGTGCCAGCAGCCAAGTGTCCGTAAGGGAGCAGTTCTTC. It yields the protein CASSQVSVREQFF.